This entry lists 16 T cell receptor beta chains sequenced from one sample in a study of T cell repertoires and leukemia-associated antigens. Using its own MiXCR run on the 5' RACE reads, TCRdb lists one record per CDR3 protein. Of roughly 12,000 distinct CDR3 sequences in the sample, about two fifths were seen once. These receptors' targets are unknown. The sequencing input was CD3+ T cells sorted from blood and cultured. The receptor source for this set is a female donor in good health.

The chain couples TRBV7-3 to TRBJ2-5; D is possibly TRBD1 (6 bases). The CDR3 has 14 residues. Between the trimmed V and J ends, which lost 5 bases and 0 bases, there was a span of 10 bases. Germline CDR1 reads SGHTA; CDR2 reads FQGTGA. CDR3 sequence reads: CASSGGRDQETQYF. CDR3 sequence (DNA): TGTGCCAGCAGCGGGGGCCGTGACCAAGAGACCCAGTACTTC.

This clonotype was seen a handful of times. The V and J genes are TRBV9 and TRBJ2-1; TRBD2 matches 7 bases. Germline loops: CDR1 SGDLS, CDR2 YYNGEE. There are 17 residues in the CDR3. The V and J ends lost 3 bases and 4 bases, in that order; junction bases with no gene match: 13. In DNA, the CDR3 is TGTGCCAGCAGCGAACTACCCCGGGACTACAAATACAATGAGCAGTTCTTC. Encoded protein: CASSELPRDYKYNEQFF.

By its share, this clonotype is medium-sized (0.01 to 0.1%). J is TRBJ2-1 and V is TRBV28, with 8 bases aligning to TRBD2. V lost 5 bases to trimming and J lost 4 bases; unmatched junction nucleotides: 7. Germline CDR1 reads MDHEN; CDR2 reads SYDVKM. There are 15 residues in the CDR3. The DNA for the CDR3 is TGTGCCAGCAGTCCAACTAGCGGAAAATACAATGAGCAGTTCTTC. Translated, it gives CASSPTSGKYNEQFF.

This clonotype is labeled as medium-sized. The DNA of the CDR3 is TGCAGTGCCAAACTAGCGGGCCGCAATGAGCAGTTCTTC. This sequence encodes CSAKLAGRNEQFF. The V call is TRBV20-1, the J call TRBJ2-1; 9 positions match TRBD2. V lost 6 bases and J lost 6; bases outside the gene matches: 6. The CDR3 loop spans 13 amino acids. Germline V CDR1 and CDR2: DFQATT, SNEGSKA (reference sequence).

This rearrangement joins TRBV12-3 or TRBV12-4 to TRBJ2-5; D remains unclear. V gave up 2 bases and J gave up 4 bases, with 2 bases separating them. This CDR3 comprises 11 residues. The CDR3 DNA sequence: TGTGCCAGCAGTTTAAGAGAGACCCAGTACTTC. Translated: CASSLRETQYF.

This clonotype was seen ten or more times. The chain employs TRBV5-1 and TRBJ2-5; D tentatively fits TRBD1 or TRBD2 (5 bases each). CDR3 length equals 16 residues. V lost 0 bases, J lost 4 bases, and 16 bases lay in between. Germline assignment: CDR1 SGHRS and CDR2 YFSETQ. CDR3 sequence: CASSLAEGTVGETQYF. In DNA, the CDR3 is TGCGCCAGCAGCTTGGCCGAAGGGACCGTCGGAGAGACCCAGTACTTC.

This clonotype was seen more than once but under ten times. The rearrangement joins TRBV12-3 or TRBV12-4 to TRBJ2-7; tentative D call: TRBD1 (5 bases). The CDR3 is made up of 12 amino acids. The germline V and J ends were trimmed by 5 bases and 6 bases, with 11 bases remaining between them. In DNA form, the CDR3 reads TGTGCCAGCAGTGTTCAGGGTAGCGAGCAGTACTTC. Its protein product is CASSVQGSEQYF.

This clonotype was detected only a few times. This chain connects TRBV5-1 to TRBJ2-2; D uncertain. The germline V and J ends were trimmed by 1 base and 4 bases, with 11 bases remaining between them. There are 15 residues in the CDR3. Germline CDR1 is SGHRS and CDR2 is YFSETQ. CDR3 sequence reads: CASSLSPGATGELFF. Written as DNA, the CDR3 is TGCGCCAGCAGCTTGAGCCCCGGTGCCACCGGGGAGCTGTTTTTT.

Ten or more counts support this clonotype. This sequence joins TRBV20-1 and TRBJ2-4; D not certain. Trimming removed 1 base from V and 5 bases from J, with 12 bases in between. This CDR3 has 14 amino acids. Germline V gene sequence: CDR1 DFQATT, CDR2 SNEGSKA (reference sequence). The CDR3 loop reads CSARAPDGQNIQYF. For the CDR3, the DNA is TGCAGTGCTAGAGCCCCTGACGGGCAAAACATTCAGTACTTC.

The chain joins TRBV7-3 to TRBJ2-5; 11 nucleotides align to TRBD2. Losses at the gene ends were 6 bases for V and 2 bases for J; bases not matched to a gene: 17. Germline V CDR1 and CDR2: SGHTA, FQGTGA. This CDR3 has 19 residues. In DNA, the CDR3 is TGTGCCAGCAGGCGAAAGAGGGAGCTAGCGGGAGGTTGGCAAGAGACCCAGTACTTC. Translation gives CASRRKRELAGGWQETQYF.

There are a few counts of this clonotype. The DNA is left out, because the CDR3 cannot be placed on it with certainty; the CDR3 is given as TCRdb lists it. This rearrangement joins TRBV7-3 to TRBJ2-2; the table's TRBD2 call for D was not verified on the DNA. The CDR3 adds up to 15 amino acids, both ends counted. CDR1 is SGHTA and CDR2 is FQGTGA in the germline V gene. The CDR3 spells CASSLRGLNTGSCFF.

The chain joins TRBV5-1 to TRBJ2-7; the D is unclear. The CDR3 is made up of 13 amino acids. Per the germline V gene, CDR1 is SGHRS and CDR2 is YFSETQ. Trimming took 4 bases from V and 6 from J, leaving 14 bases between them. The CDR3 region is CASSPRMACEQYF. CDR3 nucleotides: TGCGCCAGCAGCCCCCGGATGGCCTGCGAGCAGTACTTC.

This clonotype was observed many times. This chain uses TRBV7-4 with TRBJ1-2; no firm D call. The CDR3 loop spans 14 amino acids. Germline V gene data show CDR1 as SGHVT and CDR2 as SQSDAQ. The V gene lost 11 bases and the J gene lost 4 bases, with 20 bases spanning the gap. CDR3 nucleotide sequence: TGTGCCGTCAGCTTAGGACCAAGGAGCTATGGCTACACCTTC. Its translation: CAVSLGPRSYGYTF.

The chain joins TRBV5-1 to TRBJ2-1; 7 nucleotides align to TRBD1. Germline V gene lookup returns CDR1 SGHRS and CDR2 YFSETQ. V gave up 4 bases and J gave up 4 bases; unmatched junction bases: 5. The CDR3 runs to 14 residues. CDR3 residues: CASSVPGQYNEQFF. CDR3 sequence (DNA): TGCGCCAGCAGCGTACCGGGACAGTACAATGAGCAGTTCTTC.

This clonotype was picked up many times. The genes are TRBV18 and TRBJ2-1; no firm D call. Germline loops: CDR1 KGHSH, CDR2 LQKENI. V dropped 0 bases and J dropped 6 bases, with 6 bases sitting between them. The CDR3 covers 13 residues. CDR3 nucleotides: TGTGCCAGCTCACCACCTTCTGGCAATGAGCAGTTCTTC. This codes for CASSPPSGNEQFF.

This clonotype occurred a few times. The chain recombines TRBV20-1 with TRBJ2-3; possibly TRBD1 for D (6 bases). CDR3 size: 15 residues. Per the germline V gene, CDR1 is DFQATT and CDR2 is SNEGSKA (reference sequence). Deletions cut 2 bases from V and 3 bases from J, with 15 bases between. Here the CDR3 reads CSARRSPGATDTQYF. DNA of the CDR3: TGCAGTGCTAGACGGTCTCCAGGGGCTACAGATACGCAGTATTTT.